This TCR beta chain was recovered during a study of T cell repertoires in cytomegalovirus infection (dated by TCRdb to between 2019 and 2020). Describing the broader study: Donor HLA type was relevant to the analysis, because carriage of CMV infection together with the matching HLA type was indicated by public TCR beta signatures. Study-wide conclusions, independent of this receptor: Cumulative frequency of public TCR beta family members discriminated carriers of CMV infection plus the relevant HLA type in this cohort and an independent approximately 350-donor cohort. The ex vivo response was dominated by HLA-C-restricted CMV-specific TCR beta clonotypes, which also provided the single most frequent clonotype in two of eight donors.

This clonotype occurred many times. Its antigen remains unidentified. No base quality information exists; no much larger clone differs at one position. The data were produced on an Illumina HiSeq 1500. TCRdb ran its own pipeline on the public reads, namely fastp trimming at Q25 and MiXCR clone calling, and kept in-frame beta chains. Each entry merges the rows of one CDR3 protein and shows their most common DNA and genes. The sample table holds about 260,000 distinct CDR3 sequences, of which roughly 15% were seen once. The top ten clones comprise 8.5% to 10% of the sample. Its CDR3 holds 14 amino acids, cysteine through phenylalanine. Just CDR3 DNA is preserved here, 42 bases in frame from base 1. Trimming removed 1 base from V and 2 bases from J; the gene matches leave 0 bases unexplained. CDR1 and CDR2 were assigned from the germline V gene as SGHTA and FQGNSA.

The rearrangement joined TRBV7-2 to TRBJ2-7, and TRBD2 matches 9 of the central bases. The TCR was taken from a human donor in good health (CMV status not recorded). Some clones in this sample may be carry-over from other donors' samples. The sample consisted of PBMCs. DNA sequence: TGTGCCAGCAGCTTAGGCGGGAGGGCCTACGAGCAGTACTTC. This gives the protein CASSLGGRAYEQYF.